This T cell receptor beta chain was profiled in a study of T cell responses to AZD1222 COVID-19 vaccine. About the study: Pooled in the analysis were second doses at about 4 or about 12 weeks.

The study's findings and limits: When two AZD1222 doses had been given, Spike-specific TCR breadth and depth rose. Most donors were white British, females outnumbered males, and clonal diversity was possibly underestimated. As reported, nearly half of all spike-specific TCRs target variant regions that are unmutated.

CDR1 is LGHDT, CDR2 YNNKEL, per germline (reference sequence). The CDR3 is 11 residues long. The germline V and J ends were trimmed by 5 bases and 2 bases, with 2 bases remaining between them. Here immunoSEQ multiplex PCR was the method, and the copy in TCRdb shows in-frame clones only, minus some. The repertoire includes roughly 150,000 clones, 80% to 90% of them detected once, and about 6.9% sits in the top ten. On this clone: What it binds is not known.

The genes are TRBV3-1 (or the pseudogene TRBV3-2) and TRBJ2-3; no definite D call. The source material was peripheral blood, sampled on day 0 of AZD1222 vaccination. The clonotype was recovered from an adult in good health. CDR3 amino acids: CASSITDTQYF. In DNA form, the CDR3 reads TGTGCCAGCAGCATCACAGATACGCAGTATTTT.